These 32 T cell receptor beta chains came from one sample sequenced in a study of regulatory T cells in long-lasting Graves disease. HTBI primers from iRepertoire and Arm-PCR of CDR3 regions yielded the TCR beta libraries. From the multiplex PCR reads, TCRdb called clonotypes with MiXCR, one entry per CDR3 protein. This sample has roughly 510,000 distinct CDR3 sequences, with around 16% found just once. Specified time point: newly diagnosed GD, antithyroid drugs for less than 3 months. Scientists built the TCR library using RNA that was extracted from PBMCs. This same sample was also taken into another study, of T cells in Graves' hyperthyroidism and ophthalmopathy.

Sequencing used peripheral blood mononuclear cells (PBMCs), obtained at new diagnosis, from a patient treated with antithyroid drugs. The receptors were gathered from a man between 18 and 29 years old with Graves disease.

This clonotype has only a few counts. The rearrangement uses TRBV18 and TRBJ2-2; tentatively, D is TRBD2 (5 bases). Germline-derived CDR1 and CDR2 are KGHSH and LQKENI. The length of the CDR3 is 16 residues. Trimming removed 0 bases at V and 4 bases at J, with 12 bases between. CDR3 sequence (DNA): TGTGCCAGCTCACCACCCTCCGGGGTCGGCACCGGGGAGCTGTTTTTT. It specifies CASSPPSGVGTGELFF.

This clonotype has a handful of counts. The chain uses TRBV19 and TRBJ1-1; the D gene is possibly TRBD1 (5 bases). The CDR3 consists of 15 residues. Per the germline V gene, CDR1 is LNHDA and CDR2 is SQIVND (reference sequence). V was pared by 5 bases and J by 4 bases, with 17 bases between. The CDR3 bases are TGTGCCAGTAGTCGGGGGAACGGGCCGGCCACTGAAGCTTTCTTT. Translated, it gives CASSRGNGPATEAFF.

The chain has TRBV6-1 and TRBJ2-7, with D unclear. Germline CDR1 is MNHNS and CDR2 is SASEGT. V lost 10 bases and J 2 bases, leaving 15 bases between the germline ends. The CDR3 covers 13 residues. The CDR3 coding sequence is TGTGCCACAAATAGCCGACGTACCTACGAGCAGTACTTC. Protein: CATNSRRTYEQYF.

This sequence joins TRBV6-1 and TRBJ2-2; no reliable D call. In germline, CDR1 is MNHNS, CDR2 SASEGT. The CDR3 spans 13 residues. With 6 bases removed from V and 6 bases from J, the gap between germline ends came to 11 bases. This CDR3 reads CASSLPAAGELFF. DNA for the CDR3: TGTGCCAGCAGCCTACCCGCGGCCGGGGAGCTGTTTTTT.

This clonotype showed up many times. The chain couples TRBV28 to TRBJ2-7; 9 positions agree with TRBD2. There are 15 residues in the CDR3. The V gene end was trimmed by 6 bases and the J gene end by 6 bases; junction bases not matched to a gene: 12. Germline V gene sequence: CDR1 MDHEN, CDR2 SYDVKM. This chain's CDR3 is CASSLFSSGTVEQYF. CDR3 bases: TGTGCCAGCAGCCTATTTTCTAGCGGGACGGTCGAGCAGTACTTC.

The chain recombines TRBV25-1 with TRBJ2-2; no clear D gene. There are 12 residues in the CDR3. Trimming removed 2 bases from V and 4 bases from J, with 2 bases in between. Germline CDR1 is MGHDK and CDR2 is SYGVNS. The CDR3 loop is CASSEITGELFF. The CDR3 DNA reads as TGTGCCAGCAGTGAAATCACCGGGGAGCTGTTTTTT.

This clonotype appeared a single time. The rearrangement joins TRBV5-1 to TRBJ1-1; 7 nucleotides align to TRBD1. The germline CDR1 and CDR2 sequences are SGHRS and YFSETQ. With 2 bases clipped from V and 3 bases from J, the junction kept 7 bases outside the gene matches. The CDR3 is 15 amino acids. The CDR3 here is CASSFSQGMDTEAFF. The CDR3, as DNA: TGCGCCAGCAGCTTTTCACAGGGGATGGACACTGAAGCTTTCTTT.

Note on this clonotype: One junction end disagrees with the germline gene, perhaps due to a read error. The chain links TRBV6-1 to TRBJ2-7; D uncertain. Germline-derived CDR1 and CDR2 are MNHNS and SASEGT. The CDR3 has 11 amino acids. The CDR3 DNA sequence: TGTGCCAGTAGTGGGCCCCTCGAGCAGTACTTC. It yields the protein CASSGPLEQYF.

V usage is TRBV20-1 and J usage is TRBJ2-1; D assignment may be TRBD1 or TRBD2 (5 bases each). The CDR3 consists of 13 residues. The ends were cut back, 6 bases at V and 4 bases at J, with 13 bases in the middle. Germline CDR1 and CDR2: DFQATT and SNEGSKA (reference sequence). In DNA form, the CDR3 reads TGCAGTGCCCTCGAGGGGAGATACAATGAGCAGTTCTTC. Its translation: CSALEGRYNEQFF.

This clonotype was found a few times. The rearrangement joins TRBV27 to TRBJ2-1; 7 positions match TRBD2. Germline CDR1 MNHEY, CDR2 SMNVEV (reference sequence). This CDR3 spans 15 amino acids. After removal of 4 bases from V and 5 bases from J, the junction contained 8 bases not matched to a gene. In DNA, the CDR3 is TGTGCCAGCAGTTACGGGAGCGGGATCGACAATGAGCAGTTCTTC. This codes for CASSYGSGIDNEQFF.

This clonotype was observed many times. The CDR3 DNA follows: TGTGCCAGCAGCCTCAGGGGTAGCAATCAGCCCCAGCATTTT. Its protein product is CASSLRGSNQPQHF. The J gene is TRBJ1-5, the V gene TRBV27; possibly TRBD1 for D (6 bases). The CDR3 loop spans 14 amino acids. Trimming shortened V by 6 bases and J by 0 bases, and 9 bases separated the two germline ends. Looked up from germline, CDR1 is MNHEY and CDR2 is SMNVEV (reference sequence).

Ten or more counts support this clonotype. This chain connects TRBV18 to TRBJ1-1; no clear D. CDR1 and CDR2 (germline): KGHSH, LQKENI. The CDR3 has 14 amino acids. The V end lost 6 bases, the J end lost 3 bases, and 14 bases lay between the germline ends. CDR3 protein: CASSPGRADTEAFF. The CDR3 nucleotides read TGTGCCAGCTCCCCCGGACGTGCGGACACTGAAGCTTTCTTT. Full variable domain (remainder filled in from reference TRBV18 and TRBJ1-1): NAGVMQNPRHLVRRRGQEARLRCSPMKGHSHVYWYRQLPEEGLKFMVYLQKENIIDESGMPKERFSAEFPKEGPSILRIQQVVRGDSAAYFCASSPGRADTEAFFGQGTRLTVV.

Regarding this clonotype: One base away lies a much larger clone, so this may be a sequencing read error. The chain uses TRBV30 and TRBJ2-1; D unresolved. The CDR3 totals 11 residues. V was shortened by 5 bases and J by 9 bases, with 11 bases between the two germline ends. Germline lookup yields CDR1 GTSNPN and CDR2 SVGIG (reference sequence). The CDR3 DNA reads TGTGCCTGGTCAAGGCGTGCTGAGCAGTTCTTC. The encoded protein is CAWSRRAEQFF.

The CDR3 here is CSVEVGTGTYEQYF. CDR3 in DNA: TGCAGCGTTGAAGTTGGGACAGGGACCTACGAGCAGTACTTC. The chain links TRBV29-1 to TRBJ2-7; 9 bases are shared with TRBD1. The V segment lost 1 base and the J segment 2 bases; nucleotides outside the gene matches: 3. Germline V lookup: CDR1 SQVTM, CDR2 ANQGSEA. This CDR3 is 14 amino acids long.

CDR3 in DNA: TGTGCCAGCAGTAACCGGGACAGGGGCGAGACCCAGTACTTC. Translated, it gives CASSNRDRGETQYF. V and J are TRBV6-1 and TRBJ2-5, with 10 bases lining up with TRBD1. After removal of 5 bases from V and 5 bases from J, the junction contained 5 bases not matched to a gene. The CDR3 runs to 14 residues. Germline assignment: CDR1 MNHNS and CDR2 SASEGT.

This clonotype was seen at least ten times. The genes are TRBV27 and TRBJ1-3; TRBD1 might be the D (5 bases). The germline V gene encodes CDR1 MNHEY and CDR2 SMNVEV (reference sequence). The CDR3 has 14 residues. V lost 4 bases to trimming and J lost 4 bases, with 11 bases between them. In nucleotides, the CDR3 is TGTGCCAGCAGTTCTCGTCGACAGGGAAACACCATATATTTT. It yields the protein CASSSRRQGNTIYF.

This chain links TRBV5-5 with TRBJ1-2; 7 bases fit TRBD1. Germline V CDR1 and CDR2: SGHKS, YYEKEE (reference sequence). The CDR3 consists of 15 residues. V trimming: 4 bases; J trimming: 4 bases; junction bases outside the gene matches: 10. As DNA, the CDR3 is TGTGCCAGCAGCCAGACAGGGTCATATACCTATGGCTACACCTTC. It is translated as CASSQTGSYTYGYTF.

The chain recombines TRBV19 with TRBJ2-3, with TRBD1 as a possible D gene (5 bases). TRBJ2-7 explains the end of the DNA better; the J call may be wrong. The CDR3 spans 15 residues. Germline CDR1 reads LNHDA; CDR2 reads SQIVND (reference sequence). The CDR3 DNA reads as TGTGCCAGTAGCCCCTCTTACGACAGCACCTACGAGCAGTACTTC. Translating gives CASSPSYDSTYEQYF.

This clonotype showed up just a few times. V gene TRBV4-1 combines with J gene TRBJ2-3, with D possibly being TRBD2 (6 bases). CDR1 and CDR2 from the germline V gene are MGHRA and YSYEKL. The CDR3 has 16 residues. The V and J ends lost 0 bases and 3 bases respectively, with 13 bases between them. The CDR3 DNA follows: TGCGCCAGCAGCCAAGAGGAGGGCAGGGAAACAGATACGCAGTATTTT. Protein product: CASSQEEGRETDTQYF.

This clonotype has a count of ten or more. The chain links TRBV30 to TRBJ2-5; 7 positions agree with TRBD2. Germline lookup yields CDR1 GTSNPN and CDR2 SVGIG (reference sequence). The V segment lost 2 bases and the J segment 2 bases; nucleotides outside the gene matches: 2. The CDR3 loop spans 13 amino acids. CDR3 sequence: CAWSRGGQETQYF. The CDR3 DNA sequence: TGTGCCTGGAGTAGGGGAGGGCAAGAGACCCAGTACTTC.

V is TRBV14 and J is TRBJ2-2; 8 bases map to TRBD1. CDR3 length: 14 residues. The V gene's germline CDR1 is SGHDN and CDR2 FVKESK. After removal of 8 bases from V and 6 bases from J, the junction contained 8 bases not matched to a gene. CDR3 in DNA: TGTGCCAGCCGACGGACAGGGTTCGCCGGGGAGCTGTTTTTT. This translates into CASRRTGFAGELFF. Supplemented by reference TRBV14 and TRBJ2-2, the full variable domain reads EAGVTQFPSHSVIEKGQTVTLRCDPISGHDNLYWYRRVMGKEIKFLLHFVKESKQDESGMPNNRFLAERTGGTYSTLKVQPAELEDSGVYFCASRRTGFAGELFFGEGSRLTVL.

The chain employs TRBV4-1 and TRBJ2-1, with 11 bases that match TRBD2. Trimming cost V 1 base and J 4 bases; bases outside gene matches: 6. The germline V gene has CDR1 MGHRA and CDR2 YSYEKL. The CDR3 sequence is 17 residues long. The CDR3, as DNA: TGCGCCAGCAGCCAAGTCTCTAGGACTAGCGGGTACAATGAGCAGTTCTTC. This sequence encodes CASSQVSRTSGYNEQFF.

This clonotype has a count of ten or more. This sequence joins TRBV5-1 and TRBJ1-2; 8 bases match TRBD1. This CDR3 has 15 amino acids. The V segment lost 0 bases and the J segment 6 bases; nucleotides outside the gene matches: 7. The V gene's germline CDR1 is SGHRS and CDR2 YFSETQ. CDR3 protein: CASSLGQGAEDGYTF. The CDR3 DNA follows: TGCGCCAGCAGCTTGGGGCAGGGGGCAGAGGATGGCTACACCTTC.

This chain links TRBV4-1 with TRBJ2-5; D remains unclear. Germline V gene data show CDR1 as MGHRA and CDR2 as YSYEKL. The CDR3 runs to 12 residues. V lost 0 bases, J lost 4 bases, and 3 bases lay in between. The CDR3 spells CASSQDVETQYF. The DNA of the CDR3 is TGCGCCAGCAGCCAAGATGTAGAGACCCAGTACTTC.

This clonotype has a handful of counts. The chain recombines TRBV12-3 or TRBV12-4 with TRBJ2-3; D call uncertain. The CDR3 loop spans 14 amino acids. Trimming pared 3 bases from V and 2 bases from J, leaving 9 bases between. CDR3 nucleotides: TGTGCCAGCAGTTTGGTATCCTTCACAGATACGCAGTATTTT. It is translated as CASSLVSFTDTQYF.

There are many counts of this clonotype. The chain uses TRBV30 and TRBJ2-3, with 8 bases aligning to TRBD2. This CDR3 is built from 15 residues. V lost 8 bases to trimming and J lost 5 bases; unmatched junction nucleotides: 15. Germline lookup yields CDR1 GTSNPN and CDR2 SVGIG (reference sequence). The DNA for the CDR3 is TGTGCCCACAACGTTCCGGGAGGGCCCGGAGATACGCAGTATTTT. It specifies CAHNVPGGPGDTQYF.

This clonotype turned up a few times. The chain employs TRBV6-5 and TRBJ1-5; no clear D. Trimming pared 2 bases from V and 1 base from J, leaving 9 bases between. The CDR3 has 15 amino acids. The germline gives CDR1 MNHEY, CDR2 SVGAGI. CDR3 coding DNA: TGTGCCAGCAGTTACGCCCGGGGAAGCAATCAGCCCCAGCATTTT. Its translation: CASSYARGSNQPQHF.

This clonotype was picked up many times. J is TRBJ2-1 and V is TRBV3-1; no definite D call. This CDR3 contains 16 residues. The V end was cut by 1 base, the J end by 6 bases, with 16 bases between. The germline gives CDR1 LGHDT, CDR2 YNNKEL (reference sequence). CDR3 nucleotides: TGTGCCAGCAGCCAAGCATCAGGAACCTGGGGCAATGAGCAGTTCTTC. This gives the protein CASSQASGTWGNEQFF.

This clonotype has ten or more counts. The chain is built from TRBV6-5 and TRBJ2-1; 9 bases map to TRBD1. This CDR3 has 15 amino acids. Germline V lookup: CDR1 MNHEY, CDR2 SVGAGI. Trimming at V came to 0 bases and at J to 3 bases, leaving 0 bases not matched to a gene. CDR3 protein: CASSYSTGGYNEQFF. CDR3 DNA sequence: TGTGCCAGCAGTTACTCGACAGGGGGCTACAATGAGCAGTTCTTC.

CDR3 region: CASSPFPGAERTGELFF. The CDR3 DNA reads as TGTGCCAGCAGCCCCTTTCCGGGGGCTGAAAGAACCGGGGAGCTGTTTTTT. This chain joins TRBV9 and TRBJ2-2; either TRBD1 or TRBD2 may supply D (6 bases each). CDR3 length: 17 residues. Germline CDR1 SGDLS, CDR2 YYNGEE. Trimming took 4 bases from V and 5 from J, leaving 21 bases between them. The full variable domain, rest sourced from reference TRBV9 and TRBJ2-2, is DSGVTQTPKHLITATGQRVTLRCSPRSGDLSVYWYQQSLDQGLQFLIQYYNGEERAKGNILERFSAQQFPDLHSELNLSSLELGDSALYFCASSPFPGAERTGELFFGEGSRLTVL.

The CDR3: CASSRTAMGDTQYF. The CDR3, as DNA: TGTGCCAGCAGCCGGACGGCTATGGGGGATACGCAGTATTTT. The V and J genes are TRBV7-6 and TRBJ2-3, with D uncertain. V was shortened by 5 bases and J by 6 bases, with 15 bases between the two germline ends. Germline V gene lookup returns CDR1 SGHVS and CDR2 FNYEAQ. The CDR3 is 14 residues long.

V is TRBV14 and J is TRBJ1-1, with D maybe TRBD1 (5 bases). The CDR3 has 17 residues. The germline V gene encodes CDR1 SGHDN and CDR2 FVKESK. V lost 1 base and J lost 5, with 20 bases in between. CDR3 nucleotides: TGTGCCAGCAGCCAAGGTTTTCGGGAGGGGCGATGGACTGAAGCTTTCTTT. The encoded protein is CASSQGFREGRWTEAFF.